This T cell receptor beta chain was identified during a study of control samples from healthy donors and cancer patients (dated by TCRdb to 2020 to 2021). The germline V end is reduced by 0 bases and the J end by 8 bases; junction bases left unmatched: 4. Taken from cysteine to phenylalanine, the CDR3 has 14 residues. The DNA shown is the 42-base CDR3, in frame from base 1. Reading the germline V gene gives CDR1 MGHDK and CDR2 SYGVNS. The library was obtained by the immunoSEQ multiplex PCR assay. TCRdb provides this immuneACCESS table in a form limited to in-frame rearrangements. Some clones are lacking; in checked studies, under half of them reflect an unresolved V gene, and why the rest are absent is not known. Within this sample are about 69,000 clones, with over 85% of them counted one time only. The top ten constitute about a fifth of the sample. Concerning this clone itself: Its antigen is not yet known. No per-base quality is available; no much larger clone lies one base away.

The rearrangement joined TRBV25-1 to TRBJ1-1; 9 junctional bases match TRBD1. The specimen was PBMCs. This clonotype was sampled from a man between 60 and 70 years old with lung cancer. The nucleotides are TGTGCCAGCAGTGAATATGGGACAGGGTCCGAAGCTTTCTTT. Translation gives CASSEYGTGSEAFF.